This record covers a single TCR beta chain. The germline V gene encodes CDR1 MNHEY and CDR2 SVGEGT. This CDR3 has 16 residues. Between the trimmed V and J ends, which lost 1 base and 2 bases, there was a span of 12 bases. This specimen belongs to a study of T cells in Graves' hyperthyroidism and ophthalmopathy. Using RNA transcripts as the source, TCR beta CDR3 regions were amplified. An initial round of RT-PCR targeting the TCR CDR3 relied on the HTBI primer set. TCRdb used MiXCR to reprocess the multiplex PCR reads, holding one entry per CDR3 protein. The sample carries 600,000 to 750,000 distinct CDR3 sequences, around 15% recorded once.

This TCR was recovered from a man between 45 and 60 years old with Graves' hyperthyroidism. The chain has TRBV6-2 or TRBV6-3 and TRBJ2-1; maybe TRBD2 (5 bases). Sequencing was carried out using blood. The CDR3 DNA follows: TGTGCCAGCAGTTACTTGCTAGCACCTACCTACAATGAGCAGTTCTTC. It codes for CASSYLLAPTYNEQFF.